This is a list of T cell receptor beta chains from one sample in a study of monozygotic twins with inflammatory bowel disease. TCRdb reanalyzed the 5' RACE reads, giving one entry per CDR3 protein sequence and no DNA. This sample carries more than 300,000 distinct CDR3 sequences, with 5.6% going to the ten biggest clones. The sample was blood. Receptors originate from a human donor with ulcerative colitis or Crohn's disease, or a healthy co-twin of an affected twin (not recorded which). The CDR3 runs from the conserved cysteine through the conserved F or W. The order of the fields is V gene, J gene, CDR3 protein.

v_gene: TRBV20-1
j_gene: TRBJ2-5
CDR3aa: CSASLVLAEETQYF

v_gene: TRBV3-1
j_gene: TRBJ2-2
CDR3aa: CASSQSANTGELFF

v_gene: TRBV28
j_gene: TRBJ1-5
CDR3aa: CASRTTRISNQPQHF

v_gene: TRBV6-1
j_gene: TRBJ2-5
CDR3aa: CASAPRRGSETQYF

v_gene: TRBV7-2
j_gene: TRBJ1-1
CDR3aa: CASSLVSIPLGTEAFF

v_gene: TRBV7-2
j_gene: TRBJ2-3
CDR3aa: CASSLGQGSLDTQYF

v_gene: TRBV27
j_gene: TRBJ2-6
CDR3aa: CASSFGWGANVLTF

v_gene: TRBV6-1
j_gene: TRBJ2-7
CDR3aa: CASRLSTGGALRNEQYF

v_gene: TRBV5-6
j_gene: TRBJ1-1
CDR3aa: CASSFSWATNTEAFF

v_gene: TRBV5-1
j_gene: TRBJ2-1
CDR3aa: CASSPLYRNDNEQFF

v_gene: TRBV6-2/TRBV6-3
j_gene: TRBJ2-5
CDR3aa: CASIPDRVQETQYF

v_gene: TRBV5-5
j_gene: TRBJ1-4
CDR3aa: CASRPFVVEGATNEKLFF

v_gene: TRBV6-4
j_gene: TRBJ2-3
CDR3aa: CASSDSGQAWDTQYF

v_gene: TRBV12-3/TRBV12-4
j_gene: TRBJ2-1
CDR3aa: CASSFLGQRQFF

v_gene: TRBV29-1
j_gene: TRBJ2-1
CDR3aa: CSGGQGGYYNEQSF

v_gene: TRBV6-2/TRBV6-3
j_gene: TRBJ2-7
CDR3aa: CASSYSTTSGSHEQYF

v_gene: TRBV28
j_gene: TRBJ1-3
CDR3aa: CASSLGGTATGNTIYF

v_gene: TRBV15
j_gene: TRBJ2-7
CDR3aa: CATSLGGEQYF

v_gene: TRBV12-3/TRBV12-4
j_gene: TRBJ2-7
CDR3aa: CASSYHQVSYEQYF

v_gene: TRBV3-1
j_gene: TRBJ1-4
CDR3aa: CASSHWTGGITNEKLFF

v_gene: TRBV18
j_gene: TRBJ2-5
CDR3aa: CASSPSTRGQETQYF

v_gene: TRBV12-3/TRBV12-4
j_gene: TRBJ1-6
CDR3aa: CASSFAGFGSYNSPLHF

v_gene: TRBV9
j_gene: TRBJ2-1
CDR3aa: CASSVGGSSLRGIEQFF

v_gene: TRBV7-3
j_gene: TRBJ2-1
CDR3aa: CASSLSGGGGNEQFF

v_gene: TRBV20-1
j_gene: TRBJ2-7
CDR3aa: CSARDKIVTGRSYEQYF

v_gene: TRBV7-9
j_gene: TRBJ2-3
CDR3aa: CASSSGLAGLTDTQYF

v_gene: TRBV29-1
j_gene: TRBJ2-7
CDR3aa: CSVEYSTYEQYF

v_gene: TRBV11-1
j_gene: TRBJ2-1
CDR3aa: CASSRGLAGVGSYNEQFF

v_gene: TRBV5-1
j_gene: TRBJ2-2
CDR3aa: CASSLGTTGVTGELFF

v_gene: TRBV20-1
j_gene: TRBJ2-7
CDR3aa: CSASSAGRGSYEQYF

v_gene: TRBV24-1
j_gene: TRBJ2-1
CDR3aa: CATSDAGQRVNEQFF

v_gene: TRBV5-1
j_gene: TRBJ1-3
CDR3aa: CASSFSGGSFSGNTIYF

v_gene: TRBV18
j_gene: TRBJ2-7
CDR3aa: CASSPGTSYEQYF

v_gene: TRBV28
j_gene: TRBJ1-2
CDR3aa: CASSLSWEGHNYGYTF

v_gene: TRBV7-3
j_gene: TRBJ1-1
CDR3aa: CASSLSRNTEAFF

v_gene: TRBV6-5
j_gene: TRBJ1-4
CDR3aa: CASRFLRTKSSKLFF

v_gene: TRBV18
j_gene: TRBJ2-7
CDR3aa: CASSPNRGTGGEQYF

v_gene: TRBV24-1
j_gene: TRBJ2-5
CDR3aa: CATSDPTGQLQETQYF

v_gene: TRBV4-2
j_gene: TRBJ2-7
CDR3aa: CASSVWEAASYEQYF

v_gene: TRBV5-1
j_gene: TRBJ1-3
CDR3aa: CASSQAAYGNTIYF

v_gene: TRBV7-9
j_gene: TRBJ2-7
CDR3aa: CASSFNSDRWYF

v_gene: TRBV18
j_gene: TRBJ2-1
CDR3aa: CASSPSGALNNEQFF

v_gene: TRBV7-2
j_gene: TRBJ2-3
CDR3aa: CASSHQEGASPTQYF

v_gene: TRBV4-3
j_gene: TRBJ2-5
CDR3aa: CASSQAAKETQYF

v_gene: TRBV7-2
j_gene: TRBJ2-3
CDR3aa: CASSLATAGGPDTQYF

v_gene: TRBV4-3
j_gene: TRBJ1-1
CDR3aa: CASSQEWSGNTEAFF

v_gene: TRBV20-1
j_gene: TRBJ2-3
CDR3aa: CTARTSSPSTDTQYF

v_gene: TRBV5-1
j_gene: TRBJ2-1
CDR3aa: CASSPPRTGVSLNEQFF

v_gene: TRBV20-1
j_gene: TRBJ1-6
CDR3aa: CSAPDQGIYNSPLHF

v_gene: TRBV2
j_gene: TRBJ2-4
CDR3aa: CASSGRLMGQYF

v_gene: TRBV5-1
j_gene: TRBJ2-5
CDR3aa: CASSLVGEGQYF

v_gene: TRBV11-2
j_gene: TRBJ2-4
CDR3aa: CASSNDRILAKNIQYF

v_gene: TRBV18
j_gene: TRBJ2-1
CDR3aa: CASSPSGTFRQFF

v_gene: TRBV5-1
j_gene: TRBJ1-1
CDR3aa: CASSEGQGAVEAFF

v_gene: TRBV5-1
j_gene: TRBJ2-1
CDR3aa: CASSPDGLSYNEQFF

v_gene: TRBV4-2
j_gene: TRBJ2-2
CDR3aa: CASSQDPPLNTGELFF

v_gene: TRBV28
j_gene: TRBJ2-3
CDR3aa: CASSLGLSQYF

v_gene: TRBV4-3
j_gene: TRBJ1-6
CDR3aa: CASSQDRGQSNSPLHF

v_gene: TRBV20-1
j_gene: TRBJ2-4
CDR3aa: CSMPPRGAKNIQYF

v_gene: TRBV6-5
j_gene: TRBJ1-2
CDR3aa: CASRQEGYYGYTF